This T cell receptor (beta chain) emerged from a study of CD8+CD57+ T cells in acquired aplastic anemia. About the research overall: CD4+ cells from healthy donors averaged about 10.8 million reads.

CDR3 and TCR beta VDJ profiling relied on genomic DNA as the template. TCRdb ran MiXCR on the reads and lists one entry per CDR3 protein. The sample lists 98,000 or so distinct CDR3 sequences, about half seen once, with under 35% in the top ten. The CDR3 runs to 19 residues. Trimming cost V 2 bases and J 8 bases, with 25 bases left between them. Germline V gene sequence: CDR1 LGHNA, CDR2 YNFKEQ. Material for sequencing was sorted CD4+, CD8+, or CD8+CD57+ T cells (not recorded which) from PBMCs. This TCR came from a human donor in good health, serving as a control. The chain has TRBV4-2 and TRBJ1-6; a possible D gene is TRBD1 (5 bases). CDR3 DNA: TGTGCCAGCAGCCAATCAATGGGGGTAGAGATTAGGATGGATTCACCCCTCCACTTT. Protein sequence: CASSQSMGVEIRMDSPLHF.